The clone carrying this T cell receptor (beta chain) appeared a few times. Its antigen is unidentified. The data originate from a study of beta chain features in type 1 diabetes. Whole-study findings and limits: In every one of the four CD4+ subsets, TCRB CDR3s were moderately but significantly shorter in Type 1 diabetes patients. Overrepresentation of cells with high TCR expression could result from cDNA sequencing.

Sequenced material consisted of expressed TCRB transcripts (all of the isolated RNA was reverse transcribed). Clones were sequenced by immunoSEQ multiplex PCR, and TCRdb holds only the in-frame ones, with some missing. This sample has 150,000 to 200,000 clones, with roughly 60% found just once. Trimming took off 0 bases at V and 6 bases at J, with 12 bases between the two ends. The CDR3 is 15 residues long. Germline CDR1 reads LGHNA; CDR2 reads YSLEER. The TCR was taken from a man younger than 40 with type 1 diabetes. The chain combines TRBV4-3 with TRBJ2-1; D uncertain. Sequencing was performed on naive CD4+ T cells from blood. The CDR3 here is CASSQDLGISNEQFF. In nucleotides, the CDR3 is TGCGCCAGCAGCCAAGATCTTGGGATCTCCAATGAGCAGTTCTTC.